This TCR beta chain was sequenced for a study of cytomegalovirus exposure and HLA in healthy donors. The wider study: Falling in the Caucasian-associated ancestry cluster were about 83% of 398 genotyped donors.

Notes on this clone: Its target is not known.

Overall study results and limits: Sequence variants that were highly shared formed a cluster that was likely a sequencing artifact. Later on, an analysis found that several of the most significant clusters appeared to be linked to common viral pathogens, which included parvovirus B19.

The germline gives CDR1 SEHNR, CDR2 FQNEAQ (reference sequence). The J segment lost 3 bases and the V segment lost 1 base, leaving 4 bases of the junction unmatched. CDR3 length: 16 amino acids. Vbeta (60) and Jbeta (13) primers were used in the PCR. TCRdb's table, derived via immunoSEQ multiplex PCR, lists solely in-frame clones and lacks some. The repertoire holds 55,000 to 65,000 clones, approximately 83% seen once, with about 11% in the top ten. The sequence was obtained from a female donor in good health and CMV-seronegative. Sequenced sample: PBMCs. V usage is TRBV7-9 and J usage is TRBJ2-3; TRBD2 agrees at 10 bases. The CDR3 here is CASSLGAGGHTDTQYF. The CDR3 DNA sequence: TGTGCCAGCAGCTTAGGAGCGGGGGGGCATACAGATACGCAGTATTTT. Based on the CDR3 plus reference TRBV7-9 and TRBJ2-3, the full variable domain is DTGVSQNPRHKITKRGQNVTFRCDPISEHNRLYWYRQTLGQGPEFLTYFQNEAQLEKSRLLSDRFSAERPKGSFSTLEIQRTEQGDSAMYLCASSLGAGGHTDTQYFGPGTRLTVL.